This T cell receptor beta chain is drawn from a study of CD8+CD57+ T cells in acquired aplastic anemia. As for the study in general: The average for DNA from sorted CD4+ and CD8+ cells was approximately 3.2 ug.

The ends lost 6 bases at V and 9 bases at J; junction bases unmatched: 9. CDR3 length: 15 residues. According to the study, genomic DNA was the template for TCR beta VDJ and CDR3 profiling. TCRdb itself ran the reads through MiXCR, one entry per CDR3 protein. The table shows some 410,000 distinct CDR3 sequences, with 65% to 75% occurring only once. The chain combines TRBV12-3 or TRBV12-4 with TRBJ1-6; TRBD1 aligns across 9 bases. The clonotype originates from a human donor in good health, serving as a control. The specimen was sorted CD4+, CD8+, or CD8+CD57+ T cells (not recorded which) from PBMCs. This CDR3 is CASSSGQGSPSPLHF. The DNA for the CDR3 is TGTGCCAGCAGCAGTGGACAGGGGAGTCCTTCACCCCTCCACTTT.